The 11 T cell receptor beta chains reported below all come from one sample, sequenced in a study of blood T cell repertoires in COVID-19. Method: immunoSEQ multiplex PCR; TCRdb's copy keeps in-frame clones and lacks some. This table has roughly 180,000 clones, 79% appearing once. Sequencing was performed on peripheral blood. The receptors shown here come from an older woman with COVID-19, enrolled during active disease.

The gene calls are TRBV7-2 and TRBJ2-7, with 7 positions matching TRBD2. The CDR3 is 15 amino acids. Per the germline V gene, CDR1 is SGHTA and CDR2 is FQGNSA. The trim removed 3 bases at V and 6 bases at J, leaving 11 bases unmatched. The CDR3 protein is CASSLVAWGGSEQYF. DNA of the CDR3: TGTGCCAGCAGCTTGGTTGCGTGGGGGGGGTCCGAGCAGTACTTC.

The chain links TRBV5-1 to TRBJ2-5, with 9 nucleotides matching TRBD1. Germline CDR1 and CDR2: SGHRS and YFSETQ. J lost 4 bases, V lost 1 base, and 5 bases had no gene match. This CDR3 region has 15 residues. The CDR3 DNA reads TGCGCCAGCAGCTTGCTGGGACAGGGAAGAGAGACCCAGTACTTC. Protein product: CASSLLGQGRETQYF.

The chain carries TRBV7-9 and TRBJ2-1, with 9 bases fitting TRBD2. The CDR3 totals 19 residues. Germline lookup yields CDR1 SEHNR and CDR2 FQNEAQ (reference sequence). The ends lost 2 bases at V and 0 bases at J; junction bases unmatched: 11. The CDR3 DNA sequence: TGTGCCAGCAGCTTATATGCGGGAGGGTTGAGCCTCTCCTACAATGAGCAGTTCTTC. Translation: CASSLYAGGLSLSYNEQFF.

The CDR3 nucleotides are TGTGCCAGCAGTTCCGGAGGGCGGGCCGGCCCCCAGCATTTT. It translates to CASSSGGRAGPQHF. This chain uses TRBV28 with TRBJ1-5; D unresolved. Deletions cut 4 bases from V and 10 bases from J, with 17 bases between. The CDR3 loop spans 14 amino acids. The V gene's germline CDR1 is MDHEN and CDR2 SYDVKM.

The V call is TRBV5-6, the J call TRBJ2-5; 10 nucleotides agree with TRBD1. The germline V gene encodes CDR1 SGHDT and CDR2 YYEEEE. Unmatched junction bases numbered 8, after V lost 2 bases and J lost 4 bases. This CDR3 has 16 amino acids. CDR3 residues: CASSLRRDRGRETQYF. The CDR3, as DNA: TGTGCCAGCAGCTTACGCCGGGACAGGGGACGAGAGACCCAGTACTTC.

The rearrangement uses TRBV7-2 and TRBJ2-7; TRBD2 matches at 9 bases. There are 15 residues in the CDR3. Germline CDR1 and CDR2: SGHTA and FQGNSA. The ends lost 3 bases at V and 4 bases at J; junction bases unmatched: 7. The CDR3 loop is CASSFFAGGVYEQYF. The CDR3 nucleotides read TGTGCCAGCAGCTTCTTTGCGGGAGGGGTATACGAGCAGTACTTC.

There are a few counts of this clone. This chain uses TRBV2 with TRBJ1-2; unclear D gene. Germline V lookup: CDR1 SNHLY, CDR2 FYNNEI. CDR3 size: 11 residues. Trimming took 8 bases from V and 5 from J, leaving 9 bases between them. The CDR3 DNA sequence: TGTGCCAGCCAGGAGGAATATGGCTACACCTTC. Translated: CASQEEYGYTF.

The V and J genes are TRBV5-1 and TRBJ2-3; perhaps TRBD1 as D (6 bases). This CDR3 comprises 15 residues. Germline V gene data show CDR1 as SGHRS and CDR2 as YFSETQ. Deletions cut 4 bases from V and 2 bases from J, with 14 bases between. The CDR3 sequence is CASSPPAGATDTQYF. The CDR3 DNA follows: TGCGCCAGCAGCCCCCCGGCAGGGGCCACAGATACGCAGTATTTT.

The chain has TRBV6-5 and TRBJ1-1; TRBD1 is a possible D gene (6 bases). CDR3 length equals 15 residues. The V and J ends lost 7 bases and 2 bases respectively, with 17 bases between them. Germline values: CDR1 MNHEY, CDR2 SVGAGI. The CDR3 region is CASNDPLRGNTEAFF. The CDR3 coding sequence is TGTGCCAGCAACGATCCACTCAGGGGAAACACTGAAGCTTTCTTT.

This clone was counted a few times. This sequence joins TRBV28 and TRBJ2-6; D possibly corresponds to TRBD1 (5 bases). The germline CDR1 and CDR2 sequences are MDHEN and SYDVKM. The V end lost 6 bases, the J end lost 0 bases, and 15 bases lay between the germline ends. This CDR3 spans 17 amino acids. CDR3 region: CASSHDSSSSGANVLTF. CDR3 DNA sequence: TGTGCCAGCAGCCATGACAGTTCTTCCTCTGGGGCCAACGTCCTGACTTTC.

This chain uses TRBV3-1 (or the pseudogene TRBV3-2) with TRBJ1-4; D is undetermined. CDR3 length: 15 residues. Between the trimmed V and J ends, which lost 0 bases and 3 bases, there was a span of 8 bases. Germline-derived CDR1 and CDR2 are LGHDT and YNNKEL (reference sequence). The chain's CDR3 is CASSQDQSANEKLFF. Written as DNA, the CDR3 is TGTGCCAGCAGCCAAGACCAGAGCGCTAATGAAAAACTGTTTTTT.